A single sample is the source of the 29 T cell receptor beta chains below, sequenced in a study of blood T cells in healthy people across ages. The authors ran a second PCR of about 7 to 11 cycles using a sample-barcoded 5' primer and a J-beta primer mix. Each CDR3 protein is one row after TCRdb ran MiXCR on the 5' RACE reads. This table has some 760,000 distinct CDR3 sequences, 25% appearing once. The same sample was also used in a study of T cells of mothers and their children.

Sequences were obtained from blood. These TCRs come from a boy younger than 18 in good health.

This clonotype has a handful of counts. This chain connects TRBV6-6 to TRBJ2-7, with 10 bases fitting TRBD1. CDR3 size: 16 residues. Germline CDR1 reads MNHNY; CDR2 reads SVGAGI (reference sequence). Trimming at V came to 5 bases and at J to 4 bases, leaving 11 bases not matched to a gene. Here the CDR3 reads CASSLPGQGNKYEQYF. The DNA of the CDR3 is TGTGCCAGCAGTCTACCGGGACAGGGGAATAAGTACGAGCAGTACTTC.

This clonotype turned up a few times. The chain uses TRBV19 and TRBJ2-1; D is uncertain. The J call may be mistaken, given a closer DNA end match to TRBJ2-7. CDR1 and CDR2 from the germline V gene are LNHDA and SQIVND (reference sequence). CDR3 length: 13 amino acids. CDR3 region: CASSQERAYEQYF. The DNA of the CDR3 is TGTGCCAGTAGCCAAGAAAGGGCCTACGAGCAGTACTTC.

This chain connects TRBV2 to TRBJ2-5; D unclear. The J call is uncertain, as TRBJ2-1 better fits the DNA end. The CDR3 has 12 amino acids. Germline V gene lookup returns CDR1 SNHLY and CDR2 FYNNEI. The CDR3 region is CATSETVNEQFF. The CDR3 bases are TGTGCCACATCGGAAACTGTGAATGAGCAGTTCTTC.

V gene TRBV7-2 combines with J gene TRBJ2-1; 10 bases are shared with TRBD2. The CDR3 extends over 14 amino acids. The germline V gene encodes CDR1 SGHTA and CDR2 FQGNSA. Germline trimming cut 2 bases from V and 12 bases from J; bases unmatched to any gene: 7. The CDR3: CASSLLSGRAGQFF. The CDR3 bases are TGTGCCAGCAGCTTACTCAGCGGGAGGGCCGGGCAGTTCTTC.

V gene TRBV18 combines with J gene TRBJ2-5, with 8 bases that match TRBD1. The last part of the DNA fits TRBJ2-7 better; the J call may be wrong. Germline-derived CDR1 and CDR2 are KGHSH and LQKENI. This CDR3 is 15 amino acids long. CDR3: CASSREQTGVNEQYF. The CDR3 nucleotides read TGTGCCAGCTCACGAGAACAGACAGGGGTGAACGAGCAGTACTTC.

This chain uses TRBV10-2 with TRBJ2-1; D gene uncertain. The DNA end favors TRBJ2-5, so the J call may be wrong. Germline V gene sequence: CDR1 WSHSY, CDR2 SAAADI. The CDR3 contains 12 residues. CDR3 loop: CASSDAEWTQYF. CDR3 nucleotides: TGCGCCAGCAGTGATGCGGAATGGACCCAGTACTTC.

This sequence joins TRBV15 and TRBJ2-3; no clear D. The CDR3 contains 15 residues. V was shortened by 0 bases and J by 0 bases, with 7 bases between the two germline ends. Germline loops: CDR1 LNHNV, CDR2 YYDKDF (reference sequence). CDR3 loop: CATSRELPSTDTQYF. The CDR3 DNA reads TGTGCCACCAGCAGAGAACTACCGAGCACAGATACGCAGTATTTT.

The CDR3 DNA reads TGTGCCAGCAGCTTAGTAGGGGGGCAAAGATCGGAAGCTTTCTTT. Translating gives CASSLVGGQRSEAFF. The chain combines TRBV7-9 with TRBJ1-1; possibly TRBD1 for D (6 bases). V was pared by 1 base and J by 8 bases, with 17 bases between. CDR1 SEHNR and CDR2 FQNEAQ come from the germline V gene (reference sequence). The CDR3 is made up of 15 amino acids. The whole variable domain, filled in from reference TRBV7-9 and TRBJ1-1, reads DTGVSQNPRHKITKRGQNVTFRCDPISEHNRLYWYRQTLGQGPEFLTYFQNEAQLEKSRLLSDRFSAERPKGSFSTLEIQRTEQGDSAMYLCASSLVGGQRSEAFFGQGTRLTVV.

This clonotype was counted a few times. This sequence joins TRBV7-2 and TRBJ2-5; tentative D call: TRBD2 (7 bases). Germline V CDR1 and CDR2: SGHTA, FQGNSA. V was shortened by 4 bases and J by 1 base, with 16 bases between the two germline ends. CDR3 length: 16 amino acids. This CDR3 is CASSSGRGVLQETQYF. CDR3 in DNA: TGTGCCAGCAGCTCTGGGAGGGGGGTCCTCCAAGAGACCCAGTACTTC. Full variable domain (outside the CDR3, taken from reference TRBV7-2 and TRBJ2-5): GAGVSQSPSNKVTEKGKDVELRCDPISGHTALYWYRQSLGQGLEFLIYFQGNSAPDKSGLPSDRFSAERTGGSVSTLTIQRTQQEDSAVYLCASSSGRGVLQETQYFGPGTRLLVL.

The CDR3 here is CASSPKRGPLTDTQYF. The CDR3 DNA follows: TGTGCCAGCAGTCCCAAACGGGGGCCCTTAACAGATACGCAGTATTTT. The gene calls are TRBV12-3 or TRBV12-4 and TRBJ2-3; D is tentatively TRBD1 or TRBD2 (6 bases each). Trimming shortened V by 5 bases and J by 3 bases, and 18 bases separated the two germline ends. The CDR3 is made up of 16 amino acids.

As for this clonotype: The junction shows a germline mismatch at one end, possibly a read error. The chain employs TRBV29-1 and TRBJ2-1, with 11 bases lining up with TRBD2. Germline assignment: CDR1 SQVTM and CDR2 ANQGSEA. The CDR3 has 12 amino acids. DNA of the CDR3: TGCAGCGTTGAAACTAGCGGGAGTATTCTGATCTTC. Amino acid sequence: CSVETSGSILIF.

The chain recombines TRBV29-1 with TRBJ2-3; TRBD2 aligns across 13 bases. J was trimmed by 4 bases and V by 0 bases; bases with no gene match: 4. Germline CDR1 is SQVTM and CDR2 is ANQGSEA. The CDR3 is 16 residues long. The CDR3 DNA is TGCAGCGTTGAAGATTGGACTAGCGGGAGCCCAGATACGCAGTATTTT. Translation: CSVEDWTSGSPDTQYF.

The CDR3 region is CASSVIAVGGETQYF. The CDR3 DNA reads as TGTGCCAGCAGCGTAATAGCGGTCGGTGGAGAGACCCAGTACTTC. This chain joins TRBV9 and TRBJ2-5; D possibly corresponds to TRBD2 (6 bases). The CDR3 is made up of 15 amino acids. The germline gives CDR1 SGDLS, CDR2 YYNGEE. Between the trimmed V and J ends, which lost 1 base and 4 bases, there was a span of 14 bases.

The chain couples TRBV6-2 or TRBV6-3 to TRBJ2-1; 13 nucleotides agree with TRBD2. The CDR3 contains 16 residues. Losses at the gene ends were 4 bases for V and 8 bases for J; bases not matched to a gene: 8. CDR1 MNHEY and CDR2 SVGEGT come from the germline V gene. The CDR3 nucleotides are TGTGCCAGCAGTTTCCTACTAGCGGGGGGGCTCGATGAGCAGTTCTTC. Amino acid sequence: CASSFLLAGGLDEQFF.

This clonotype has a handful of counts. The rearrangement links TRBV6-1 to TRBJ1-3; D perhaps matches TRBD1 (5 bases). Germline V gene lookup returns CDR1 MNHNS and CDR2 SASEGT. The V end was cut by 8 bases, the J end by 2 bases, with 10 bases between. The CDR3 totals 13 residues. CDR3 in DNA: TGTGCCAGCCGGGGGGTCACTGGAAACACCATATATTTT. Its translation: CASRGVTGNTIYF.

This clonotype came up a few times. This rearrangement joins TRBV7-3 to TRBJ2-2, with 7 positions matching TRBD2. Trimming took 6 bases from V and 1 from J; bases not matched to a gene: 5. The CDR3 totals 15 residues. Germline-derived CDR1 and CDR2 are SGHTA and FQGTGA. The DNA of the CDR3 is TGTGCCAGCAGTCAGACTAGCATGAACACCGGGGAGCTGTTTTTT. Its protein is CASSQTSMNTGELFF.

This clonotype was counted a few times. This sequence joins TRBV7-9 and TRBJ1-4; D is undetermined. Germline V gives CDR1 SEHNR, CDR2 FQNEAQ (reference sequence). V dropped 8 bases and J dropped 3 bases, with 10 bases sitting between them. The CDR3 runs 13 residues. CDR3 bases: TGTGCCAGCGGTGACGGCGCTAATGAAAAACTGTTTTTT. Translated, it gives CASGDGANEKLFF.

This rearrangement joins TRBV4-2 to TRBJ2-5; 8 bases are a match to TRBD2. CDR1 is LGHNA, CDR2 YNFKEQ, per germline. The CDR3 covers 13 residues. Unmatched junction bases numbered 5, after V lost 9 bases and J lost 2 bases. This chain's CDR3 is CASSGILQETQYF. The CDR3 region has the DNA TGTGCCAGTAGCGGGATTTTACAAGAGACCCAGTACTTC.

This clonotype was seen a handful of times. V usage is TRBV2 and J usage is TRBJ2-3, with unresolved D. This CDR3 is 16 amino acids long. The ends were cut back, 3 bases at V and 3 bases at J, with 16 bases in the middle. Germline CDR1 is SNHLY and CDR2 is FYNNEI. The CDR3: CASSDGPSLATDTQYF. The CDR3, as DNA: TGTGCCAGCAGTGACGGCCCTTCGTTGGCGACAGATACGCAGTATTTT.

The chain joins TRBV7-2 to TRBJ2-5; the match to TRBD2 covers 13 bases. The CDR3 is made up of 19 amino acids. Germline V gene lookup returns CDR1 SGHTA and CDR2 FQGNSA. The V and J ends lost 1 base and 4 bases, in that order; junction bases with no gene match: 12. The CDR3 reads CASSLDPGLAGNRGETQYF. Written as DNA, the CDR3 is TGTGCCAGCAGCTTAGACCCGGGACTAGCGGGAAATCGAGGAGAGACCCAGTACTTC.

The chain links TRBV29-1 to TRBJ2-5, with D uncertain. V was cut by 4 bases and J by 4 bases, with 13 bases left in between. The germline V gene encodes CDR1 SQVTM and CDR2 ANQGSEA. The CDR3 contains 13 residues. The CDR3 protein is CSVAAVGRETQYF. Written as DNA, the CDR3 is TGCAGCGTTGCCGCCGTCGGGCGAGAGACCCAGTACTTC.

In its sample, this clonotype was seen a few times. This chain connects TRBV25-1 to TRBJ1-2; TRBD1 matches at 7 bases. The V gene end was trimmed by 5 bases and the J gene end by 5 bases; junction bases not matched to a gene: 5. The germline V gene encodes CDR1 MGHDK and CDR2 SYGVNS. This CDR3 comprises 13 residues. The CDR3 spells CASSKGQSYGYTF. In DNA, the CDR3 is TGTGCCAGCAGTAAGGGACAGAGTTATGGCTACACCTTC.

V gene TRBV29-1 combines with J gene TRBJ2-3; the match to TRBD2 covers 8 bases. V shed 4 bases, J shed 7 bases, and the junction held 7 bases outside the gene matches. The germline CDR1 and CDR2 sequences are SQVTM and ANQGSEA. The CDR3 runs to 13 residues. The CDR3 nucleotides are TGCAGCGTTGTGCAGCGGGGGAGGAATACGCAGTATTTT. Encoded protein: CSVVQRGRNTQYF.

The V and J genes are TRBV14 and TRBJ2-3, with 11 nucleotides matching TRBD1. CDR1 is SGHDN and CDR2 is FVKESK in the germline V gene. V lost 2 bases to trimming and J lost 2 bases; unmatched junction nucleotides: 12. The CDR3 totals 19 residues. CDR3 sequence: CASSQHWTGGRVNTDTQYF. The CDR3 nucleotides read TGTGCCAGCAGCCAACACTGGACAGGGGGCCGGGTAAACACAGATACGCAGTATTTT.

The gene calls are TRBV7-9 and TRBJ2-5, with TRBD2 identical over 12 bases. V was clipped by 4 bases and J by 4 bases; unmatched bases: 10. The germline gives CDR1 SEHNR, CDR2 FQNEAQ (reference sequence). The CDR3 extends over 17 amino acids. CDR3 DNA sequence: TGTGCCAGCAGCTCGAAGAGACTAGCGGGAGTTCCAGAGACCCAGTACTTC. Residues: CASSSKRLAGVPETQYF.

This clonotype was seen a few times. The chain links TRBV20-1 to TRBJ2-2; D gene unclear. Trimming pared 3 bases from V and 6 bases from J, leaving 8 bases between. Per germline, CDR1 DFQATT and CDR2 SNEGSKA (reference sequence). The CDR3 length is 12 residues. The CDR3 DNA reads TGCAGTGCTAGCGACCGGTCCGGGGAGCTGTTTTTT. It yields the protein CSASDRSGELFF.

This clonotype showed up just a few times. This chain joins TRBV5-6 and TRBJ1-4; D might be TRBD1 (5 bases). The CDR3 loop spans 14 amino acids. Germline CDR1 reads SGHDT; CDR2 reads YYEEEE. V was clipped by 4 bases and J by 8 bases, with 15 bases between them. CDR3 sequence reads: CASSQPTGGEKLFF. DNA of the CDR3: TGTGCCAGCAGCCAACCCACAGGAGGCGAAAAACTGTTTTTT.

This clonotype occurred a few times. J is TRBJ2-7 and V is TRBV3-1; 8 bases are shared with TRBD1. With 2 bases clipped from V and 2 bases from J, the junction kept 5 bases outside the gene matches. The germline CDR1 and CDR2 sequences are LGHDT and YNNKEL (reference sequence). This CDR3 is built from 15 residues. In DNA form, the CDR3 reads TGTGCCAGCAGCCAACCAGGGACAGGAGCCTACGAGCAGTACTTC. It translates to CASSQPGTGAYEQYF.

This clonotype came up a few times. The J gene is TRBJ2-2, the V gene TRBV24-1; D gene unclear. The germline gives CDR1 KGHDR, CDR2 SFDVKD. V was cut by 4 bases and J by 5 bases, with 10 bases left in between. The CDR3 is 14 amino acids. CDR3 protein: CATSEHPETGELFF. The CDR3 DNA reads as TGTGCCACCAGTGAACACCCTGAAACCGGGGAGCTGTTTTTT.